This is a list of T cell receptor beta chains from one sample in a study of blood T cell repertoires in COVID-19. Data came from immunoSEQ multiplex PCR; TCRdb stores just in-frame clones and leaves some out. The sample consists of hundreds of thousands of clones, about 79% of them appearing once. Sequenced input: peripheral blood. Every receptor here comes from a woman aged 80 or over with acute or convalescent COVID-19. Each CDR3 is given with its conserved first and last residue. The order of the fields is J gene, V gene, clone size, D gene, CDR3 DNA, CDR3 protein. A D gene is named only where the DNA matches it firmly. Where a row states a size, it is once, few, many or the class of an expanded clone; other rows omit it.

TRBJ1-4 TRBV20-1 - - TGCAGTGCTCCTGCAGGTGAAAAACTGTTTTTT CSAPAGEKLFF
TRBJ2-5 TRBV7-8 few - TGTGCCAGCAGCTTCAGCCAAGAGACCCAGTACTTC CASSFSQETQYF
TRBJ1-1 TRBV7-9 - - TGTGCCAGCAGCCCGCGACAGTCCACTGAAGCTTTCTTT CASSPRQSTEAFF
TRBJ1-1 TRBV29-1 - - TGCAGCGTTGACAGGGCCACCACTGAAGCTTTCTTT CSVDRATTEAFF
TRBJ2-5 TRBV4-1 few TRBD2 TGCGCCAGCAGCCAAGAGGGGTCTAGCGGGGGTTGGGAGACCCAGTACTTC CASSQEGSSGGWETQYF
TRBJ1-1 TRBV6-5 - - TGTGCCAGCAGTTACACGGGGGAGGGTGAAGCTTTCTTT CASSYTGEGEAFF
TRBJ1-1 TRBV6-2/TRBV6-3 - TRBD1 TGTGCCAGCAGTTACCGGTGGGGTCGGGACAGGGTAGATGAAGCTTTCTTT CASSYRWGRDRVDEAFF
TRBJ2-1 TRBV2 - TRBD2 TGTGCCAGCATAAGATGGGGACTAGCGGGGAATGAGCAGTTCTTC CASIRWGLAGNEQFF
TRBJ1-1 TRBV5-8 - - TGTGCCAGCAGCTTCCCCCTCTTAGCAGCTTTCTTT CASSFPLLAAFF
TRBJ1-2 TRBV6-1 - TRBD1 TGTGCCAGCAGTGAAAACAGGGGGGTCGATGGCTACACCTTC CASSENRGVDGYTF
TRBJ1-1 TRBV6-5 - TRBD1 TGTGCCAGCAGCAGGGGGCTACTTGACAGGGAAGCTTTCTTT CASSRGLLDREAFF
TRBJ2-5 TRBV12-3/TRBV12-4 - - TGTGCCAGCAGCGCAGGGGTGGGGGAGACCCAGTACTTC CASSAGVGETQYF
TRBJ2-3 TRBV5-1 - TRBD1 TGCGCCAGCAGCAAACGGGACAGGGGGTTTCAAACGGATACGCAGTATTTT CASSKRDRGFQTDTQYF
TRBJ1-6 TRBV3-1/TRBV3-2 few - TGTGCCAGCAGCCAAGACCGCTCCTATAATTCACCCCTCCACTTT CASSQDRSYNSPLHF
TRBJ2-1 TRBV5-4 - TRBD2 TGTGCCAGCAGCGCCTATAGCGGGGGGGCTAGTGAGCAGTTCTTC CASSAYSGGASEQFF
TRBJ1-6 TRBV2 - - TGTGCCAGCAGGGGCTTGAGCTCCTATAATTCACCCCTCCACTTT CASRGLSSYNSPLHF
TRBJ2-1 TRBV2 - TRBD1 TGTGCCAGCAGTAGCCGGGACAGGGGGAGTGATGAGCAGTTCTTC CASSSRDRGSDEQFF
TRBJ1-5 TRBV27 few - TGTGCCAGCAGTTTAATGGGGGGGGATTTCAAGCCCCAGCATTTT CASSLMGGDFKPQHF
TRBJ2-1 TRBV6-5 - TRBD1 TGTGCCAGCAGTCCATCCGGGACAGGGGGCGGTGAGCAGTTCTTC CASSPSGTGGGEQFF
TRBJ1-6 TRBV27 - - TGTGCCAGCAGACCAACAGGGTGGGGGAATTCACCCCTCCACTTT CASRPTGWGNSPLHF
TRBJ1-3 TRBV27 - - TGTGCCAGCAGTTCAAATGGGGCCGGAGGAAACACCATATATTTT CASSSNGAGGNTIYF
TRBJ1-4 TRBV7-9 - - TGTGCCAGCAGTGCCTGGGACAATACTAATGAAAAACTGTTTTTT CASSAWDNTNEKLFF
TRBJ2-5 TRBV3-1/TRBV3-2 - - TGTGCCAGCAGCCAAGTCAGAGAGACCCAGTACTTC CASSQVRETQYF
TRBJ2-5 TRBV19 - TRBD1 TGTGCCAGTAGTCCCTCAGGGGGCGCGGGGGAGACCCAGTACTTC CASSPSGGAGETQYF
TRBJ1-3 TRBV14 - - TGTGCCAGCAGCAACGGCCTACAGGGCCGCTCTGGAAACACCATATATTTT CASSNGLQGRSGNTIYF
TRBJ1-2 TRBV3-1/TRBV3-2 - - TGTGCCAGCAGCCATCAGGGGACAAGCGGCTACACCTTC CASSHQGTSGYTF
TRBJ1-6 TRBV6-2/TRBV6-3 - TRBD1 TGTGCCAGCAGTTACTCGAGACGACAGGGGGGTTCACCCCTCCACTTT CASSYSRRQGGSPLHF
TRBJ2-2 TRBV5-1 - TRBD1 TGCGCCAGCACGGTTACAGGGGCCACCGGGGAGCTGTTTTTT CASTVTGATGELFF
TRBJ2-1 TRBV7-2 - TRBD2 TGTGCCAGCAGCTTAGTAGGCCTAGCGGGGGGCCCGGGGGATAACGAGCAGTTCTTC CASSLVGLAGGPGDNEQFF
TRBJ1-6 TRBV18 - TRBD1 TGTGCCAGCTCACCCTTGACAGGGTCTGAATCCTATAATTCACCCCTCCACTTT CASSPLTGSESYNSPLHF
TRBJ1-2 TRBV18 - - TGTGCCAGCTCACCAGCGGGTTTGGGAGGCGGCTACACCTTC CASSPAGLGGGYTF
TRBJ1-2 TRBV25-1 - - TGTGCCAGCAGTGCGAAGGGGGGGTTTCAAGGCTACACCTTC CASSAKGGFQGYTF
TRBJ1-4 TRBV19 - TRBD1 TGTGCCAGTAGTTACCGGGACAGTCTCTCCAATGAAAAACTGTTTTTT CASSYRDSLSNEKLFF
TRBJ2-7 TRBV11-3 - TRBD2 TGTGCCAGCAGCTTGAGCGGGGGATCCTACGAGCAGTACTTC CASSLSGGSYEQYF
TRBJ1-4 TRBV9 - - TGTGCCACCTGGTGGGACTTTTCAACTAATGAAAAACTGTTTTTT CATWWDFSTNEKLFF
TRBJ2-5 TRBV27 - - TGTGCCAGCAGCTCGGACAGCCTGAATACCCAGTACTTC CASSSDSLNTQYF
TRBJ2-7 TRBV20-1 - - TGCAGTGCTTGGAGGGAGTCTCAGTACTTC CSAWRESQYF
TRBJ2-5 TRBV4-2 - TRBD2 TGTGCCAGCAGCGCCCTAGCGGGGGCGGGTGCACAAGAGACCCAGTACTTC CASSALAGAGAQETQYF
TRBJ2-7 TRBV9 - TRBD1 TGTGCCAGCAGCTTAGGACAGGGAGGCGAGCAGTACTTC CASSLGQGGEQYF
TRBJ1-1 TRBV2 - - TGTGCCAGCAGTGAAGCCGGGGTCAGGTCGAACACTGAAGCTTTCTTT CASSEAGVRSNTEAFF
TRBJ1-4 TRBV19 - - TGTGCCAGTACCCTGAGAGCGGGAACTAATGAAAAACTGTTTTTT CASTLRAGTNEKLFF
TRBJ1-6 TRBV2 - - TGTGCCAGCCGGGAGCAGATTGAAACCCTCCACTTT CASREQIETLHF
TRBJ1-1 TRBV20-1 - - TGCAGTGCCCTTCACACTGAAGCTTTCTTT CSALHTEAFF
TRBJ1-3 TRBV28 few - TGTGCCAGCAGCGGGAGGGGGGCTCACTCTGGAAACACCATATATTTT CASSGRGAHSGNTIYF
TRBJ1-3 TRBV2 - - TGTGCCAGTCAGGGCGGGAGCTCTGGAAACACCATATATTTT CASQGGSSGNTIYF
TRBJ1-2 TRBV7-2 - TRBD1 TGTGCCAGCAGCTTAGACGGGTGGCTTGACAGGGGATTAAATGGCTACACCTTC CASSLDGWLDRGLNGYTF
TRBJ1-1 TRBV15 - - TGTGCCACCAGCACCGGACAGCAGAACACTGAAGCTTTCTTT CATSTGQQNTEAFF
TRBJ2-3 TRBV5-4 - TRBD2 TGTGCCAGCAGCAGGGGGGGGACTAGGCCGTCAACTAGCACAGATACGCAGTATTTT CASSRGGTRPSTSTDTQYF
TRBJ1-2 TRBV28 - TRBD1 TGTGCCAGCAGTTTATCTACCCCAGGGGGAACTAACTATGGCTACACCTTC CASSLSTPGGTNYGYTF
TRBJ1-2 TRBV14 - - TGTGCCAGCAGCCAAGCTCCGGGAGGGGACCATGGCTACACCTTC CASSQAPGGDHGYTF
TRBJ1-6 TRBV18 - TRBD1 TGTGCCAGCTCACCCGACAGGGTAGACGCTTCACCCCTCCACTTT CASSPDRVDASPLHF
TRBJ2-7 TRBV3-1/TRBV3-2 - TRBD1 TGTGCCAGCAGCCTAACGCAATCCGGGACAGGGACCGACGAGCAGTACTTC CASSLTQSGTGTDEQYF
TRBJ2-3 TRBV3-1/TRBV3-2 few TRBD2 TGTGCCAGCAGCCAAGCCCTGGGACTAGCGGTTCCAGATACGCAGTATTTT CASSQALGLAVPDTQYF